This T cell receptor (beta chain) emerged from a study of blood T cell repertoires in COVID-19. Study-wide background: The United States, Italy and Spain provided the acute and convalescent COVID-19 samples. The cDNA or gDNA used as material had been derived from T cells, B-cell-depleted T cells, or PBMCs.

This clone was recorded once. Sequencing used immunoSEQ multiplex PCR; TCRdb keeps in-frame clones, though not all of them. Of fewer than 200,000 clones in the sample, 85% were seen once. Followed over time, Seattle patients had been enrolled while infection was active. Trimming removed 3 bases from V and 8 bases from J; junction bases left unmatched: 9. Germline loops: CDR1 KGHSH, CDR2 LQKENI. This CDR3 region has 15 residues. This chain connects TRBV18 to TRBJ2-1; 8 bases match TRBD2. The clonotype was recovered from a woman of 80 years or more with COVID-19, enrolled during active disease. The sequenced material came from peripheral blood. The CDR3 sequence is CASSPTGGGLDEQFF. The DNA for the CDR3 is TGTGCCAGCTCACCGACGGGGGGGGGCCTCGATGAGCAGTTCTTC.